Following are 20 T cell receptor beta chains from one sample sequenced in a study of blood T cell repertoires in COVID-19. Sequenced by immunoSEQ multiplex PCR; TCRdb stores in-frame clones only, minus some. The data contain about 250,000 clones, approximately 88% of them singletons. What was sequenced was peripheral blood. The origin of the receptors is a woman in her twenties or thirties with COVID-19, enrolled during active disease.

This chain links TRBV28 with TRBJ2-7; the match to TRBD1 covers 10 bases. Germline assignment: CDR1 MDHEN and CDR2 SYDVKM. V shed 5 bases and J 4 bases; nucleotides not matched to a gene: 8. The CDR3 is 15 residues long. The CDR3 nucleotides read TGTGCCAGCAGTCCATTTGGGACAGGGGCTTACGAGCAGTACTTC. Translating gives CASSPFGTGAYEQYF.

The CDR3 DNA sequence: TGTGCCAGCAGCCCCGAGGGCGAGCAGTACTTC. Its protein product is CASSPEGEQYF. This rearrangement joins TRBV7-9 to TRBJ2-7, with D perhaps matching TRBD2 (5 bases). Trimming shortened V by 5 bases and J by 6 bases, and 8 bases separated the two germline ends. The germline V gene has CDR1 SEHNR and CDR2 FQNEAQ (reference sequence). The CDR3 consists of 11 residues.

Turning to this clone: The identical CDR3 is also encoded by other nucleotide sequences in the sample. DNA of the CDR3: TGCAGCGTTCGAACTAGCGGGGGGACAGATACGCAGTATTTT. Its protein product is CSVRTSGGTDTQYF. The chain joins TRBV29-1 to TRBJ2-3; 12 positions match TRBD2. The CDR3 consists of 14 residues. The V gene end was trimmed by 5 bases and the J gene end by 3 bases; junction bases not matched to a gene: 3. The germline V gene has CDR1 SQVTM and CDR2 ANQGSEA.

The rearrangement links TRBV28 to TRBJ1-5, with TRBD1 matching 8 bases. From germline, CDR1 is MDHEN and CDR2 SYDVKM. The junction had 6 bases not matched to a gene; V was cut back by 8 bases and J by 0 bases. The CDR3 spans 15 residues. The CDR3 spells CASRTGRYSNQPQHF. The CDR3 DNA reads as TGTGCCAGCCGGACAGGGAGATATAGCAATCAGCCCCAGCATTTT.

The chain carries TRBV27 and TRBJ2-1; D is undetermined. This CDR3 contains 14 residues. Trimming stripped 7 bases from V and 2 bases from J, with 12 bases between. Germline V gene sequence: CDR1 MNHEY, CDR2 SMNVEV (reference sequence). CDR3 protein: CASIGLPTYNEQFF. Written as DNA, the CDR3 is TGTGCCAGCATCGGTCTGCCGACCTACAATGAGCAGTTCTTC.

The chain joins TRBV2 to TRBJ1-5; D gene ambiguous. The CDR3 covers 13 residues. Trimming took off 5 bases at V and 4 bases at J, with 9 bases between the two ends. CDR1 is SNHLY, CDR2 FYNNEI, per germline. This CDR3 reads CASSSTANQPQHF. The CDR3 coding sequence is TGTGCCAGCAGTTCTACAGCTAATCAGCCCCAGCATTTT.

The V and J genes are TRBV7-6 and TRBJ2-7; 10 positions match TRBD1. Germline V gene data show CDR1 as SGHVS and CDR2 as FNYEAQ. The V and J ends lost 4 bases and 1 base, in that order; junction bases with no gene match: 4. The CDR3 spans 15 residues. The CDR3 DNA sequence: TGTGCCAGCAGCTCGACAGGGGGCGCGTCCTACGAGCAGTACTTC. Amino acids: CASSSTGGASYEQYF.

The chain has TRBV2 and TRBJ2-1; 9 bases match TRBD2. CDR1 is SNHLY, CDR2 FYNNEI, per germline. There are 17 residues in the CDR3. The V gene end was trimmed by 3 bases and the J gene end by 7 bases; junction bases not matched to a gene: 13. The DNA of the CDR3 is TGTGCCAGCAGTGACTCTATGACTAGCGGCTTGGGGAATGAGCAGTTCTTC. Translated, it gives CASSDSMTSGLGNEQFF.

The chain recombines TRBV5-1 with TRBJ2-1; TRBD2 aligns across 7 bases. Germline CDR1 SGHRS, CDR2 YFSETQ. The CDR3 length is 14 residues. The V and J ends lost 7 bases and 4 bases, in that order; junction bases with no gene match: 8. The CDR3 region has the DNA TGCGCCAGCCACACGACGGGAGGTTACAATGAGCAGTTCTTC. Translating it yields CASHTTGGYNEQFF.

This sequence joins TRBV6-2 or TRBV6-3 and TRBJ2-3; 11 bases are a match to TRBD1. This CDR3 contains 15 residues. Germline-derived CDR1 and CDR2 are MNHEY and SVGEGT. V dropped 2 bases and J dropped 4; count of bases not matched to a gene: 2. The CDR3 DNA reads TGTGCCAGCAGTTACGGGGGACAGGGGGCAGATACGCAGTATTTT. Protein sequence: CASSYGGQGADTQYF.

The rearrangement links TRBV27 to TRBJ2-3, with TRBD2 as a possible D gene (6 bases). Trimming took 8 bases from V and 9 from J, leaving 18 bases between them. CDR1 MNHEY and CDR2 SMNVEV come from the germline V gene (reference sequence). The CDR3 runs 13 residues. CDR3 sequence (DNA): TGTGCCAGCCGATGGGACGGAGGGGAGACGCAGTATTTT. Translating gives CASRWDGGETQYF.

The sample holds one count of this clone. V usage is TRBV4-2 and J usage is TRBJ2-2; no clear D gene. This CDR3 contains 16 residues. Deletions cut 1 base from V and 1 base from J, with 10 bases between. Germline assignment: CDR1 LGHNA and CDR2 YNFKEQ. The DNA of the CDR3 is TGTGCCAGCAGCCAAGGGCACCTCCTGAACACCGGGGAGCTGTTTTTT. This codes for CASSQGHLLNTGELFF.

This chain joins TRBV19 and TRBJ1-2, with 11 nucleotides matching TRBD1. CDR1 and CDR2 from the germline V gene are LNHDA and SQIVND (reference sequence). The V segment lost 6 bases and the J segment 2 bases; nucleotides outside the gene matches: 2. The CDR3 spans 14 residues. The CDR3 region is CASRDRGQNYGYTF. Written as DNA, the CDR3 is TGTGCCAGTAGGGACAGGGGGCAAAACTATGGCTACACCTTC.

The chain links TRBV5-1 to TRBJ1-5, with 7 bases matching TRBD1. Germline trimming cut 3 bases from V and 2 bases from J; bases unmatched to any gene: 2. CDR3 length equals 14 residues. CDR1 and CDR2 from the germline V gene are SGHRS and YFSETQ. The DNA of the CDR3 is TGCGCCAGCAGCTCCGGACAGGGCAATCAGCCCCAGCATTTT. This encodes CASSSGQGNQPQHF.

The chain carries TRBV6-5 and TRBJ1-2; 7 bases align to TRBD1. The CDR3 runs to 16 residues. Germline loops: CDR1 MNHEY, CDR2 SVGAGI. The V and J ends lost 0 bases and 4 bases, in that order; junction bases with no gene match: 8. CDR3 nucleotide sequence: TGTGCCAGCAGTTACTCGGGGACAGCAGTCGGCTATGGCTACACCTTC. It is translated as CASSYSGTAVGYGYTF.

The chain combines TRBV2 with TRBJ2-5; D is possibly TRBD2 (6 bases). V was pared by 7 bases and J by 5 bases, with 17 bases between. The germline V gene encodes CDR1 SNHLY and CDR2 FYNNEI. The CDR3 covers 14 residues. As DNA, the CDR3 is TGTGCCAGCAACCGGACTACTAGGAGGGAGACCCAGTACTTC. Translating gives CASNRTTRRETQYF.

The chain carries TRBV15 and TRBJ1-1; possibly TRBD1 for D (5 bases). V gave up 0 bases and J gave up 1 base, with 9 bases separating them. CDR3 length: 15 residues. Germline CDR1 and CDR2: LNHNV and YYDKDF (reference sequence). The CDR3 DNA reads TGTGCCACCAGCAGAGACAGGGCATCGAACACTGAAGCTTTCTTT. Translating gives CATSRDRASNTEAFF.

This clone was found once. The chain has TRBV5-1 and TRBJ2-1, with 7 bases lining up with TRBD2. Losses at the gene ends were 5 bases for V and 6 bases for J; bases not matched to a gene: 11. CDR3 length: 15 residues. From germline, CDR1 is SGHRS and CDR2 YFSETQ. CDR3 residues: CASSLEGGPGNEQFF. The CDR3 DNA follows: TGCGCCAGCAGTCTGGAGGGAGGGCCGGGCAATGAGCAGTTCTTC.

V and J are TRBV7-9 and TRBJ2-1, with 12 bases matching TRBD2. Per the germline V gene, CDR1 is SEHNR and CDR2 is FQNEAQ (reference sequence). This CDR3 has 14 residues. V lost 6 bases, J lost 9 bases, and 6 bases stayed unmatched. The CDR3 loop is CASSTTSGSFEQFF. DNA for the CDR3: TGTGCCAGCAGTACGACTAGCGGGAGTTTTGAGCAGTTCTTC.

This chain uses TRBV29-1 with TRBJ1-1; D gene ambiguous. This CDR3 contains 13 residues. The V end was cut by 4 bases, the J end by 2 bases, with 11 bases between. The germline V gene encodes CDR1 SQVTM and CDR2 ANQGSEA. The chain's CDR3 is CSVGGVINTEAFF. In DNA, the CDR3 is TGCAGCGTTGGAGGAGTTATAAACACTGAAGCTTTCTTT. The complete variable domain, with remaining parts taken from reference TRBV29-1 and TRBJ1-1, reads SAVISQKPSRDICQRGTSLTIQCQVDSQVTMMFWYRQQPGQSLTLIATANQGSEATYESGFVIDKFPISRPNLTFSTLTVSNMSPEDSSIYLCSVGGVINTEAFFGQGTRLTVV.